One and the same sample provided the 28 T cell receptor beta chains below, sequenced in a study of cytomegalovirus exposure and HLA in healthy donors. PCR involved 60 Vbeta and 13 Jbeta primers. Sequencing was performed with immunoSEQ multiplex PCR; in TCRdb, only in-frame clones are kept and a portion is missing. The table records some 48,000 clones, less than 85% of them present only once. Sample: PBMCs. These receptors were taken from a man aged 25 to 40 in good health and CMV-seropositive.

The V call is TRBV4-1, the J call TRBJ2-7; D is ambiguous. Trimming took off 4 bases at V and 4 bases at J, with 17 bases between the two ends. CDR1 MGHRA and CDR2 YSYEKL come from the germline V gene. There are 15 residues in the CDR3. The CDR3 reads CASSLGGPGPYEQYF. The DNA for the CDR3 is TGCGCCAGCAGCCTAGGCGGCCCGGGTCCGTACGAGCAGTACTTC.

The chain is built from TRBV15 and TRBJ1-2; D possibly corresponds to TRBD1 (5 bases). The germline V gene encodes CDR1 LNHNV and CDR2 YYDKDF (reference sequence). The V end lost 0 bases, the J end lost 0 bases, and 11 bases lay between the germline ends. The CDR3 loop spans 16 amino acids. CDR3 protein: CATSRDPRQSNYGYTF. For the CDR3, the DNA is TGTGCCACCAGCAGAGATCCCCGACAGTCTAACTATGGCTACACCTTC.

The chain joins TRBV7-6 to TRBJ2-6; possibly TRBD1 for D (6 bases). Looked up from germline, CDR1 is SGHVS and CDR2 is FNYEAQ. The length of the CDR3 is 18 residues. The V end was cut by 3 bases, the J end by 0 bases, with 15 bases between. CDR3 loop: CASSLPPGASSGANVLTF. CDR3 DNA: TGTGCCAGCAGCTTGCCCCCAGGGGCGAGCTCTGGGGCCAACGTCCTGACTTTC.

The rearrangement links TRBV6-5 to TRBJ1-1; D is unresolved. The CDR3 extends over 13 amino acids. V lost 6 bases and J lost 3, with 11 bases in between. The germline gives CDR1 MNHEY, CDR2 SVGAGI. The CDR3 coding sequence is TGTGCCAGCAGGACCGGGGATGACACTGAAGCTTTCTTT. This encodes CASRTGDDTEAFF.

The chain carries TRBV19 and TRBJ1-5; TRBD1 agrees at 9 bases. Looked up from germline, CDR1 is LNHDA and CDR2 is SQIVND (reference sequence). V lost 6 bases and J lost 3; bases outside the gene matches: 6. This CDR3 region has 15 residues. CDR3 sequence reads: CASRGDREVNQPQHF. CDR3 coding DNA: TGTGCCAGTAGAGGGGACAGGGAGGTCAATCAGCCCCAGCATTTT.

This CDR3 is CASSATGGNQPQHF. The CDR3 coding sequence is TGTGCCAGCAGTGCGACAGGGGGCAATCAGCCCCAGCATTTT. V gene TRBV6-1 combines with J gene TRBJ1-5; 8 positions match TRBD1. The length of the CDR3 is 14 residues. Unmatched junction bases numbered 1, after V lost 4 bases and J lost 2 bases. Germline loops: CDR1 MNHNS, CDR2 SASEGT.

The J gene is TRBJ2-7, the V gene TRBV5-1; D is possibly TRBD1 (6 bases). The CDR3 totals 14 residues. Germline assignment: CDR1 SGHRS and CDR2 YFSETQ. V lost 3 bases to trimming and J lost 5 bases, with 15 bases between them. CDR3 sequence (DNA): TGCGCCAGCAGCTCTGGACAGTCGGTAAACGAGCAGTACTTC. Protein sequence: CASSSGQSVNEQYF.

This chain links TRBV2 with TRBJ2-7; D is possibly TRBD1 (5 bases). Germline V gene lookup returns CDR1 SNHLY and CDR2 FYNNEI. CDR3 length equals 13 residues. Trimming took off 6 bases at V and 3 bases at J, with 12 bases between the two ends. The CDR3 DNA follows: TGTGCCAGCAGGGGAAGGGGCCTCTACGAGCAGTACTTC. Its translation is CASRGRGLYEQYF.

The V call is TRBV5-8, the J call TRBJ2-1, with D unclear. Per germline, CDR1 SGHTS and CDR2 YDEGEE. Trimming shortened V by 0 bases and J by 2 bases, and 6 bases separated the two germline ends. CDR3 size: 14 residues. CDR3 DNA sequence: TGTGCCAGCAGCTTGGGCCTAGCCTACAATGAGCAGTTCTTC. It encodes CASSLGLAYNEQFF.

The rearrangement joins TRBV6-6 to TRBJ1-2, with D possibly matching TRBD1 (5 bases). Trimming stripped 7 bases from V and 4 bases from J, with 16 bases between. Germline CDR1 and CDR2: MNHNY and SVGAGI (reference sequence). CDR3 length equals 14 residues. In DNA, the CDR3 is TGTGCCAGCACTCAGGGCCCCGTTGGCTATGGCTACACCTTC. This gives the protein CASTQGPVGYGYTF.

This clone showed up just a few times. This sequence joins TRBV5-4 and TRBJ1-1; the D is unclear. V lost 0 bases and J lost 3, with 9 bases in between. Germline lookup yields CDR1 SGHNT and CDR2 YYREEE (reference sequence). This CDR3 is 14 amino acids long. The CDR3 here is CASSLAMGDTEAFF. The CDR3 coding sequence is TGTGCCAGCAGCTTGGCCATGGGAGACACTGAAGCTTTCTTT.

The chain uses TRBV7-9 and TRBJ1-2; D is unclear. CDR1 SEHNR and CDR2 FQNEAQ come from the germline V gene (reference sequence). The CDR3 covers 15 residues. Trimming took 2 bases from V and 0 from J, leaving 10 bases between them. The chain's CDR3 is CASSLYAGTNYGYTF. CDR3 nucleotide sequence: TGTGCCAGCAGCTTATATGCGGGGACTAACTATGGCTACACCTTC.

This chain connects TRBV27 to TRBJ1-2; a weak D match, TRBD1 (6 bases). This CDR3 has 18 residues. The germline V and J ends were trimmed by 5 bases and 0 bases, with 22 bases remaining between them. Germline loops: CDR1 MNHEY, CDR2 SMNVEV (reference sequence). The chain's CDR3 is CASSRRQAARATNYGYTF. In nucleotides, the CDR3 is TGTGCCAGCAGTAGACGACAGGCCGCCAGGGCAACTAACTATGGCTACACCTTC.

The chain is built from TRBV5-5 and TRBJ1-1, with a tentative D call TRBD1 (5 bases). The CDR3 extends over 13 amino acids. Germline V lookup: CDR1 SGHKS, CDR2 YYEKEE (reference sequence). V was shortened by 3 bases and J by 9 bases, with 15 bases between the two germline ends. CDR3 nucleotide sequence: TGTGCCAGCAGCTCGTACCAGGCAGGGAAAGCTTTCTTT. This encodes CASSSYQAGKAFF.

The rearrangement links TRBV11-3 to TRBJ2-3; TRBD2 matches 8 bases. CDR3 size: 15 residues. The germline V gene encodes CDR1 SGHNT and CDR2 YENEEA. Losses at the gene ends were 0 bases for V and 4 bases for J; bases not matched to a gene: 3. The CDR3 spells CASSLDGGASDTQYF. The CDR3 coding sequence is TGTGCCAGCAGCTTAGACGGGGGGGCCTCAGATACGCAGTATTTT.

In DNA form, the CDR3 reads TGTGCCAGCAGCTCTCCAACAGGGAACTACGAGCAGTACTTC. Encoded protein: CASSSPTGNYEQYF. V and J are TRBV5-4 and TRBJ2-7, with D possibly TRBD1 on 6 matching bases. The V gene lost 3 bases and the J gene lost 3 bases, with 13 bases spanning the gap. The CDR3 spans 14 residues. CDR1 and CDR2 from the germline V gene are SGHNT and YYREEE (reference sequence).

The rearrangement joins TRBV6-1 to TRBJ1-1; 10 nucleotides line up with TRBD1. Germline V CDR1 and CDR2: MNHNS, SASEGT. This CDR3 is 15 amino acids long. With V trimmed by 2 bases and J by 2 bases, 2 bases remained unmatched. The CDR3 sequence: CASSEWDRGNTEAFF. In DNA, the CDR3 is TGTGCCAGCAGTGAATGGGACAGGGGAAACACTGAAGCTTTCTTT.

This clone has only a few counts. The chain couples TRBV10-2 to TRBJ2-5, with TRBD1 identical over 11 bases. The J call may be incorrect, as the DNA end agrees better with TRBJ2-7. Germline lookup yields CDR1 WSHSY and CDR2 SAAADI. The CDR3 loop spans 14 amino acids. CDR3 sequence (DNA): TGCGCCAGCAGGCTGGGACAGGGGGTCGGCGAGCAGTACTTC. Residues: CASRLGQGVGEQYF.

As regards this clone: At one end the junction does not follow the germline gene, possibly because of a read error. For the CDR3, the DNA is TGTTCCAGCAGCAGGGGAGGGCGGTATGGCTACACCTTC. Amino acid sequence: CSSSRGGRYGYTF. This chain links TRBV7-9 with TRBJ1-2; weak D call: TRBD1 (6 bases). The CDR3 contains 13 residues. Germline lookup yields CDR1 SEHNR and CDR2 FQNEAQ (reference sequence).

The chain employs TRBV6-5 and TRBJ1-1, with a possible D match to TRBD1 (5 bases). This CDR3 is 14 amino acids long. The V end was cut by 5 bases, the J end by 4 bases, with 14 bases between. Germline V gene lookup returns CDR1 MNHEY and CDR2 SVGAGI. DNA for the CDR3: TGTGCCAGCAGTAGGGACCTGGGGGGCACTGAAGCTTTCTTT. Translating gives CASSRDLGGTEAFF.

This rearrangement joins TRBV6-4 to TRBJ2-1, with D possibly TRBD1 on 6 matching bases. The CDR3 loop spans 15 amino acids. Germline lookup yields CDR1 MRHNA and CDR2 SNTAGT. Trimming pared 5 bases from V and 0 bases from J, leaving 11 bases between. The CDR3 DNA reads TGTGCCAGCAGTCCTACGGACAGCTCCTACAATGAGCAGTTCTTC. This codes for CASSPTDSSYNEQFF.

V and J are TRBV5-1 and TRBJ1-3; maybe TRBD1 (5 bases). Germline V gives CDR1 SGHRS, CDR2 YFSETQ. CDR3 length: 15 residues. Trimming removed 3 bases at V and 3 bases at J, with 13 bases between. The CDR3 loop reads CASSSGTGDGNTIYF. Written as DNA, the CDR3 is TGCGCCAGCAGCTCCGGAACAGGTGATGGAAACACCATATATTTT.

The chain combines TRBV6-1 with TRBJ1-5; D is possibly TRBD1 (5 bases). Trimming removed 3 bases from V and 3 bases from J, with 15 bases in between. CDR3 length equals 16 residues. CDR1 and CDR2 from the germline V gene are MNHNS and SASEGT. CDR3 residues: CASSDFPGTDNQPQHF. In nucleotides, the CDR3 is TGTGCCAGCAGTGATTTTCCCGGGACTGACAATCAGCCCCAGCATTTT.

The chain combines TRBV5-4 with TRBJ2-1; 8 nucleotides match TRBD1. Germline V CDR1 and CDR2: SGHNT, YYREEE (reference sequence). The CDR3 runs 13 residues. With V trimmed by 5 bases and J by 6 bases, 4 bases remained unmatched. The CDR3, as DNA: TGTGCCAGCAGTTCTACAGGGGGCAATGAGCAGTTCTTC. Amino acids: CASSSTGGNEQFF.

V usage is TRBV28 and J usage is TRBJ1-5; no reliable D call. Trimming removed 3 bases from V and 1 base from J, with 10 bases in between. From germline, CDR1 is MDHEN and CDR2 SYDVKM. The CDR3 sequence is 15 residues long. CDR3 sequence reads: CASSFRTASNQPQHF. CDR3 sequence (DNA): TGTGCCAGCAGTTTTCGGACTGCCAGCAATCAGCCCCAGCATTTT.

This chain joins TRBV4-2 and TRBJ1-1, with D possibly TRBD1 on 6 matching bases. Trimming removed 8 bases at V and 1 base at J, with 11 bases between. This CDR3 is built from 13 residues. Germline V gives CDR1 LGHNA, CDR2 YNFKEQ. The CDR3, as DNA: TGTGCCAGCTCAGGGGCGGAGAACACTGAAGCTTTCTTT. This translates into CASSGAENTEAFF.

The chain joins TRBV28 to TRBJ1-2; tentative D call: TRBD1 (6 bases). Per germline, CDR1 MDHEN and CDR2 SYDVKM. Trimming stripped 6 bases from V and 4 bases from J, with 9 bases between. This CDR3 comprises 12 residues. CDR3 region: CASSRGSYGYTF. Written as DNA, the CDR3 is TGTGCCAGCAGCAGGGGAAGCTATGGCTACACCTTC.

The gene calls are TRBV19 and TRBJ2-7; TRBD1 is a possible D gene (5 bases). CDR1 LNHDA and CDR2 SQIVND come from the germline V gene (reference sequence). The CDR3 has 13 residues. Deletions cut 6 bases from V and 1 base from J, with 10 bases between. CDR3 region: CASRATVSYEQYF. CDR3 bases: TGTGCCAGTAGAGCGACAGTGTCCTACGAGCAGTACTTC.